The present TCR beta chain was sequenced within a study of cytomegalovirus exposure and HLA in healthy donors. The PCR used 60 Vbeta and 13 Jbeta primers. Method: immunoSEQ multiplex PCR; TCRdb's copy keeps in-frame clones and lacks some. The sample has some 150,000 clones, roughly three quarters seen once. Looked up from germline, CDR1 is SGHNT and CDR2 is YYREEE (reference sequence). Germline trimming cut 0 bases from V and 4 bases from J; bases unmatched to any gene: 6. The CDR3 is made up of 15 amino acids. The specimen was PBMCs. This receptor was identified in a woman aged 35 to 49 in good health and CMV-seropositive. This chain uses TRBV5-4 with TRBJ1-2; 7 positions agree with TRBD1. CDR3 sequence (DNA): TGTGCCAGCAGCTTGGGACAGGGCGGTAGCTATGGCTACACCTTC. Its translation: CASSLGQGGSYGYTF.